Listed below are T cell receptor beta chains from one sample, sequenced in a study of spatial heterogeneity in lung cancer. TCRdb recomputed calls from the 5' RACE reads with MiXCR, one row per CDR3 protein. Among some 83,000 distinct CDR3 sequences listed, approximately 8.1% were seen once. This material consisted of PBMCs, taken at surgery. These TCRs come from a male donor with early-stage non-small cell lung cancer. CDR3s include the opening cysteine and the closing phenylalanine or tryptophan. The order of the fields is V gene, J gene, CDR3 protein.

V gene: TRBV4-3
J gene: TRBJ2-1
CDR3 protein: CASSQDPGLPNEQFF

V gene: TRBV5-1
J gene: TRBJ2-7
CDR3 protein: CASSRTGGQNEQYF

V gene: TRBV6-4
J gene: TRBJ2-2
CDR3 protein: CASSRMGTGANTGELFF

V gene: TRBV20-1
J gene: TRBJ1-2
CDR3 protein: CSASTGAENYGYTF

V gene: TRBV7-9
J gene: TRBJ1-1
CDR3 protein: CASSLEGRNTEAFF

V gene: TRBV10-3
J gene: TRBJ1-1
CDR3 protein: CAIRRRGGTEAFF

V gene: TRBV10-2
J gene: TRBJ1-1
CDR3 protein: CASSELGRDTEAFF

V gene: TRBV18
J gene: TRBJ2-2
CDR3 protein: CASSPSHNTGELFF

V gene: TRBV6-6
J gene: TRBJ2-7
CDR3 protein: CASSFGTGSYEQYF

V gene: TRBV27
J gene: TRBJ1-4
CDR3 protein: CASSPDGDEKLFF

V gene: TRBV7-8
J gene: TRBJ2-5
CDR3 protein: CASSLFALAGGQETQYF

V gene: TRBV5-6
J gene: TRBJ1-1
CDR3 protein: CASSLVTTVLNTEAFF

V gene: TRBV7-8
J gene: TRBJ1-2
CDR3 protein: CASSELQLGTHYGYTF

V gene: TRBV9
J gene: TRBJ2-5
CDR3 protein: CASSRAGGPQETQYF

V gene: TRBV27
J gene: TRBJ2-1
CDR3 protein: CASSLYPGTVSSYNEQFF

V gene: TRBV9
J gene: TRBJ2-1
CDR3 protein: CASSDKVAGENNEQFF

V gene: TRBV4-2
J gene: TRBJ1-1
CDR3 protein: CASTPREGGLNSEAFF

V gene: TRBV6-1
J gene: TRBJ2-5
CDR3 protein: CASSRTGTGDFEETQYF

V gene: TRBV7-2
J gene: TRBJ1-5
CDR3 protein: CASSLGRDQPQHF

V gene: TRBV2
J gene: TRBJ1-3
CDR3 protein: CASSLQGADGNTIYF

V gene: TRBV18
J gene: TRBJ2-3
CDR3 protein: CASSPEDTQYF

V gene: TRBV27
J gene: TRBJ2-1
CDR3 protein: CASSYSRPSSYNEQFF

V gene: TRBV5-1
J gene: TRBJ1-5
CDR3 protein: CASSLEGLSNQPQHF

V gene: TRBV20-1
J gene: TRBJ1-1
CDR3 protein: CSASRTYTEAFF

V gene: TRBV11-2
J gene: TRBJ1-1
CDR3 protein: CASSPPGGRVNTEAFF

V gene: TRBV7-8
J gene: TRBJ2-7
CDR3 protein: CASTGTILSYEQYF

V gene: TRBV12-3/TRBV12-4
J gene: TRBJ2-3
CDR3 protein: CASKHVNLGLAGTDTQYF

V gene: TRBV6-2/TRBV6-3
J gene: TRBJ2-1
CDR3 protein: CASSYSSGGNEQFF

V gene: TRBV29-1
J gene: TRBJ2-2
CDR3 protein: CSAIRERPGELFF

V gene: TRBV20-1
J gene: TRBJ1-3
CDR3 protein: CSATGTGAGNTIYF

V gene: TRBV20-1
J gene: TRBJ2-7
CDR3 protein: CSATRTGDEQYF

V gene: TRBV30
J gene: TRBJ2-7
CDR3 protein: CAWSVRGYEQYF

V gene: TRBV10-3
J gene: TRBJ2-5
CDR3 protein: CAISQSTGRETQYF

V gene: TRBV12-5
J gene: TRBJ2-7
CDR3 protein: CASGFRQGYEQYF

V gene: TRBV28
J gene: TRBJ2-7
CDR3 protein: CATQQGRYEQYF

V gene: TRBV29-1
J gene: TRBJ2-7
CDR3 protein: CSVGHSSYEQYF

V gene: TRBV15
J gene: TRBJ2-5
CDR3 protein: CATSSVGGETQYF

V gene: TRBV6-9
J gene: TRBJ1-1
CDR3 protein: CASTVNMNTEAFF

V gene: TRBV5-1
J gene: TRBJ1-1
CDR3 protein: CASSSITNGVNTEAFF

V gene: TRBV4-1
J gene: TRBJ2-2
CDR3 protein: CASSAGVPGELFF

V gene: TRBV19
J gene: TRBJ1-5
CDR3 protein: CASSQQGGNQPQHF

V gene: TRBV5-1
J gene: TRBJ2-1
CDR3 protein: CASSSQMGGALDEQFF

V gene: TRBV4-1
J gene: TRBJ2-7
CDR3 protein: CASSHGGSSYEQYF

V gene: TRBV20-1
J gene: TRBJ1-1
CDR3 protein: CSAPTGNMNTEAFF

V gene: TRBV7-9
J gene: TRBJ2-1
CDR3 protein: CASRGQSNEQFF

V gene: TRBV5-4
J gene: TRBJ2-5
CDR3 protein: CASSLVEGAETQYF

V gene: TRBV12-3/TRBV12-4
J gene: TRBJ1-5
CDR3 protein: CASSLAGGGPQHF

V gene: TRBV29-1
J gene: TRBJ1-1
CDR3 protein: CSAAEGTNTEAFF

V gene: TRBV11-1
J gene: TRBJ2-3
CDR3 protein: CASSFGARADTQYF

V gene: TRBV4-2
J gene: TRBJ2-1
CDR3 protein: CASSQGITAGGYSNEQFF

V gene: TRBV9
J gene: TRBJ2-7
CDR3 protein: CASSVGWRNAYEQYF

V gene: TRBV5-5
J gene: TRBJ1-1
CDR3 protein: CASSPGHRRGTEAFF

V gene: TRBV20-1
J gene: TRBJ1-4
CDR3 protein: CSAREQGPLNEKLFF

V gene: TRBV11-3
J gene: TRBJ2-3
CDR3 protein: CASSREDTQYF